This T cell receptor (beta chain) was documented in a study of chemoradiotherapy in HPV16-positive cancers. Across the whole study: Functional T-cell assays on two HPV16-positive patients' cells defined candidate HPV-specific clones and common TCR motifs.

A note on this clone: Its specificity is not known.

Repertoires were generated with immunoSEQ multiplex PCR, while TCRdb's copy carries only in-frame clones and drops some. The data show roughly 32,000 clones, roughly 87% seen once. Whole-study findings and limits: HPV-specific T cells were functionally defined from only a couple of HPV16-positive patients. Better recurrence-free survival went with HPV-responsive T-cell expansion in HPV16-positive patients. Candidate HPV-specific clones and E7-related TCR motifs grew in tumor during treatment.

The CDR3 sequence is 13 residues long. Germline CDR1 reads MNHEY; CDR2 reads SMNVEV (reference sequence). V lost 3 bases, J lost 8 bases, and 6 bases stayed unmatched. The source is a human donor with HPV-associated anogenital cancer. The gene calls are TRBV27 and TRBJ1-2; the match to TRBD1 covers 7 bases. This material consisted of blood, taken from a patient who underwent chemoradiotherapy. The CDR3 sequence: CASSFPTGRGYTF. DNA of the CDR3: TGTGCCAGCAGTTTCCCGACAGGGCGAGGCTACACCTTC.